What follows are 3 T cell receptor beta chains derived from one specimen sequenced in a study of blood T cell repertoires in COVID-19. Only in-frame clones appear in the TCRdb table, and some are missing; sequencing was by immunoSEQ multiplex PCR. This table has roughly 50,000 clones, approximately 87% appearing once. Sequencing was performed on peripheral blood. Receptors originate from a human donor in a cohort sampled during active COVID-19.

This rearrangement joins TRBV18 to TRBJ1-3; TRBD1 is a possible D gene (6 bases). The V gene's germline CDR1 is KGHSH and CDR2 LQKENI. V was cut by 6 bases and J by 4 bases, with 16 bases left in between. This CDR3 is 15 amino acids long. CDR3 sequence (DNA): TGTGCCAGCTCCCCAGGACAGACGGCGGGAAACACCATATATTTT. It yields the protein CASSPGQTAGNTIYF.

CDR3 coding DNA: TGTGCCAGCAGCCAGGACAGTCCCCTCTCTGGAAACACCATATATTTT. Amino acid sequence: CASSQDSPLSGNTIYF. This chain links TRBV7-9 with TRBJ1-3; D is perhaps TRBD1 (6 bases). Germline loops: CDR1 SEHNR, CDR2 FQNEAQ (reference sequence). The CDR3 consists of 16 residues. Trimming pared 5 bases from V and 0 bases from J, leaving 14 bases between.

V and J are TRBV28 and TRBJ1-2; 9 bases are shared with TRBD1. Germline-derived CDR1 and CDR2 are MDHEN and SYDVKM. The CDR3 contains 15 residues. V trimming: 6 bases; J trimming: 5 bases; junction bases outside the gene matches: 10. CDR3 amino acids: CASSLQGALGYGYTF. CDR3 bases: TGTGCCAGCAGCCTACAGGGGGCGCTTGGATATGGCTACACCTTC.